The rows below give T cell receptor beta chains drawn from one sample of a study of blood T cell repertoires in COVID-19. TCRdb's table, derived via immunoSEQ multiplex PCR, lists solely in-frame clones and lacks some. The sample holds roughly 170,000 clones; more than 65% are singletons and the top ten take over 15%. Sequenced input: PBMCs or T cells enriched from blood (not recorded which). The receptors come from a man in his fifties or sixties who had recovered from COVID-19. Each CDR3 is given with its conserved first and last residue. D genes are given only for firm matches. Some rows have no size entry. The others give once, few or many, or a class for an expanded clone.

TGCAGCGTTGAAGATCTCATGGGGGCATGGGGGGAAGCTTTCTTT	CSVEDLMGAWGEAFF	NA	NA	TRBV29-1	TRBJ1-1
TGTGCCAGCTCACCCCAGGGACAGCAGCCCTATGGCTACACCTTC	CASSPQGQQPYGYTF	once	TRBD1	TRBV18	TRBJ1-2
TGTGCCAGCAGCCCGATGAGGGGACTTAATGAAAAACTGTTTTTT	CASSPMRGLNEKLFF	NA	NA	TRBV11-2	TRBJ1-4
TGTGCCAGCAGTTTACTATCGAGGGAGACCCAGTACTTC	CASSLLSRETQYF	once	NA	TRBV12-3/TRBV12-4	TRBJ2-5
TGTGCCTGGAACTCTGGGACAGGGGGCAATCAGCCCCAGCATTTT	CAWNSGTGGNQPQHF	NA	TRBD1	TRBV30	TRBJ1-5
TGTGCCAGCATGCTAGCGGGAGGGCCTACAGATACGCAGTATTTT	CASMLAGGPTDTQYF	once	TRBD2	TRBV7-2	TRBJ2-3
TGTGCCAGCAGCCCCAATAGGCGGGGGGGCAATGAGCAGTTCTTC	CASSPNRRGGNEQFF	NA	TRBD2	TRBV7-3	TRBJ2-1
TGTGCCAGCAGTTTAGAGTTAGGACTAGCGGCCTCCTACGAGCAGTACTTC	CASSLELGLAASYEQYF	once	TRBD2	TRBV28	TRBJ2-7
TGTGCCAGCAGCTTTACAGGGGCCGGGAGCAATCAGCCCCAGCATTTT	CASSFTGAGSNQPQHF	NA	TRBD1	TRBV7-9	TRBJ1-5
TGTGCCAGCAGCGTAGAAGTGCTGGGGGGCACCGGGGAGCTGTTTTTT	CASSVEVLGGTGELFF	NA	NA	TRBV9	TRBJ2-2
TGTGCCAGCAGAACCCCGGGACAGCGATTCAGCGGCTACACCTTC	CASRTPGQRFSGYTF	NA	TRBD1	TRBV16	TRBJ1-2
TGCGCCAGCAGCTTGGGCCTCAGGGGGTTAGGCCAAGAGACCCAGTACTTC	CASSLGLRGLGQETQYF	NA	TRBD1	TRBV5-1	TRBJ2-5
TGTGCCAGCAGTCCCGACACAAACACTGAAGCTTTCTTT	CASSPDTNTEAFF	NA	NA	TRBV5-5	TRBJ1-1
TGCGCCAGCAGTGCTGGGGAGTACAATGAGCAGTTCTTC	CASSAGEYNEQFF	NA	NA	TRBV10-2	TRBJ2-1
TGTGCCAGCTCGGACACAGGTTTTCAGCCCCAGCATTTT	CASSDTGFQPQHF	NA	NA	TRBV18	TRBJ1-5
TGTGCCAGCAGCGTGGCGGGAGGGCCGCGAGAGACCCAGTACTTC	CASSVAGGPRETQYF	NA	TRBD2	TRBV9	TRBJ2-5
TGTGCCAGCAGCTTAGCGGGACAGGGGGCCACTGAAGCTTTCTTT	CASSLAGQGATEAFF	NA	TRBD1	TRBV7-2	TRBJ1-1
TGTGCCAGCAGCTTACCCAGACAGGGCTACGAGCAGTACTTC	CASSLPRQGYEQYF	NA	TRBD1	TRBV7-2	TRBJ2-7
TGTGCCAGCAGCTTAGCGGTAGGCGGGGCCTACAATGAGCAGTTCTTC	CASSLAVGGAYNEQFF	NA	NA	TRBV7-8	TRBJ2-1
TGTGCCAGCAGCCCCAAGGGACTAGCGTTCGACGAGCAGTACTTC	CASSPKGLAFDEQYF	NA	TRBD2	TRBV9	TRBJ2-7
TGTGCCAGCAGTGAAACCAGGGGAAATTCACCCCTCCACTTT	CASSETRGNSPLHF	NA	NA	TRBV6-1	TRBJ1-6
TGTGCCAGCAGCTTGGATATCGGGACAGGGGGCAAGTTGAGGGGCTACACCTTC	CASSLDIGTGGKLRGYTF	few	TRBD1	TRBV5-5	TRBJ1-2
TGTGCCAGCAGGGGAAGACTAGCGACGAACACCGGGGAGCTGTTTTTT	CASRGRLATNTGELFF	NA	TRBD2	TRBV7-6	TRBJ2-2
TGTGCCAGCAGTTACTCGCGTCAGGGGAATTCACCCCTCCACTTT	CASSYSRQGNSPLHF	once	NA	TRBV6-5	TRBJ1-6
TGTGCCAGCAGTTTTGGCAGGGGAGAGACCCAGTACTTC	CASSFGRGETQYF	NA	NA	TRBV28	TRBJ2-5
TGCGCCAGCAGCTTGAGAGGACAGGGGGATGAGCAGTTCTTC	CASSLRGQGDEQFF	NA	TRBD1	TRBV5-1	TRBJ2-1
TGTGCCAGCAGCCCCCCTCGGCTAACGGGGGGAAACACCATATATTTT	CASSPPRLTGGNTIYF	NA	NA	TRBV5-6	TRBJ1-3
TGTGCCAGCAGCGTAGAGGAAGGACAGGGCTACGAGCAGTACTTC	CASSVEEGQGYEQYF	NA	TRBD1	TRBV9	TRBJ2-7
TGTGCCAGCAATACGGACAGGGCAGAGACCCAGTACTTC	CASNTDRAETQYF	NA	TRBD1	TRBV28	TRBJ2-5
TGCAGTGCTAGTCTAGGGCTTTGGGCAGGGCCAGGGGGAACCTACGAGCAGTACTTC	CSASLGLWAGPGGTYEQYF	NA	TRBD1	TRBV20-1	TRBJ2-7
TGTGCCAGCAGCCCCGCCGGGGGTCAGCCCCAGCATTTT	CASSPAGGQPQHF	NA	NA	TRBV12-3/TRBV12-4	TRBJ1-5
TGTGCCAGCAGCTACTCGGGCACAGATACGCAGTATTTT	CASSYSGTDTQYF	NA	NA	TRBV7-9	TRBJ2-3
TGTGCCAGCAGCGTAGGCCCAGGGGAGCTCACTGAAGCTTTCTTT	CASSVGPGELTEAFF	NA	NA	TRBV9	TRBJ1-1
TGTGCCAGCAGTCCCTCGACATCCACCGGGGAGCTGTTTTTT	CASSPSTSTGELFF	few	NA	TRBV14	TRBJ2-2
TGTGCCAGCAGCATACAGGGTAATAATTCACCCCTCCACTTT	CASSIQGNNSPLHF	NA	NA	TRBV9	TRBJ1-6
TGTGCCAGCAGTTTACTATCAACCACAGATACGCAGTATTTT	CASSLLSTTDTQYF	NA	NA	TRBV28	TRBJ2-3